The entry that follows covers one T cell receptor beta chain sequence. Its antigen is still unknown. The sample comes from a study of blood T cells in healthy people across ages. The study, taken as a whole, reports: Higher diversity and more naive CD4+ cells were features of long-lived donors, compared to aged donors.

Sample-barcoded 5' priming and a J-beta primer mix drove a second PCR of about 6 to 12 cycles. Via MiXCR, TCRdb re-called the 5' RACE reads, giving one row per CDR3 protein. The sample includes more than 750,000 distinct CDR3 sequences, 25% to 35% of them seen just once. These data were also filed under a second study, of T cells of mothers and their children.

The sequencing sample was made of blood. The TCR comes from a woman between 40 and 50 years old in good health.

DNA of the CDR3: TGTGCCAGCAAGGGGACAGGAGGATATGGCTACACCTTC. Amino acid sequence: CASKGTGGYGYTF. The genes are TRBV12-3 or TRBV12-4 and TRBJ1-2; TRBD1 agrees at 8 bases. The CDR3 has 13 amino acids. Losses at the gene ends were 7 bases for V and 5 bases for J; bases not matched to a gene: 6.